These T cell receptor beta chains were read from a single sample in a study of T-cell memory formation after mild COVID-19. TCRdb analysed the 5' RACE reads with MiXCR anew, one entry per CDR3 protein. The sample includes approximately 290,000 distinct CDR3 sequences, around 8% of them seen just once. Material for sequencing was PBMCs or a T cell subset sorted from them (not recorded which). Receptors originate from a young man who had mild COVID-19 (a few samples of this study predate the infection). Cell type and time point are not known. The CDR3 runs from the conserved cysteine through the conserved F or W.

V | CDR3
TRBV6-6 | CASSYGSNTEAFF
TRBV6-5 | CASSYRTNYEQYF
TRBV7-6 | CASSLGPVTGRADTQYF
TRBV7-2 | CASSPGQGTYEQYF
TRBV5-1 | CASSLRGPMNTEAFF
TRBV12-3/TRBV12-4 | CASIAGSRGNTIYF
TRBV7-2 | CASSLQGGNSPLHF
TRBV7-2 | CASSFSVGEKLFF
TRBV12-3/TRBV12-4 | CASSLFRSRNQPQHF
TRBV20-1 | CSAKDSNQPQHF
TRBV5-5 | CASSLTGVAKNIQYF
TRBV12-3/TRBV12-4 | CASSLGPGANVLTF
TRBV7-9 | CASSRGQADNEQFF
TRBV20-1 | CSARDPTRMPDTQYF
TRBV7-2 | CASSLGPRLEGFYNEQFF
TRBV28 | CASRGTGSGNTIYF
TRBV18 | CASSPRLTGQETQYF
TRBV9 | CASSEYRGSVGNEQFF
TRBV7-2 | CASSYLGVSRQETQYF
TRBV7-2 | CASSSYSLGANVLTF
TRBV10-1 | CASSESIGEIAKNIQYF
TRBV18 | CASSPPTQFGNQPQHF
TRBV12-3/TRBV12-4 | CASSFYGNTEAFF
TRBV5-1 | CASSFQAGSSGANVLTF
TRBV7-3 | CASSLWGSQETQYF
TRBV30 | CACSTSVNTDTQYF
TRBV5-1 | CASSSGPGNEQYF
TRBV7-3 | CASSLDSRGEAKNIQYF
TRBV7-2 | CASSSQGLGEQFF
TRBV5-5 | CASSFYAQGHNEQFF
TRBV4-1 | CASSQTGTRHEQYF
TRBV29-1 | CSYRTLLTETFF
TRBV5-1 | CASSSDYSSSGTFF
TRBV7-3 | CASSFVAGGLETQYF
TRBV11-2 | CASTPLAQETQYF
TRBV27 | CASKPGGAFGYTF
TRBV5-1 | CASSPGDSDTQYF
TRBV20-1 | CSASYGANQPQHF
TRBV5-1 | CASSWGQGWNTEAFF
TRBV10-3 | CAISDSLNEKLFF
TRBV12-3/TRBV12-4 | CASSSQGTAYNEQFF
TRBV5-1 | CASSLDPAGLTKAFF
TRBV5-1 | CASSSLKQGQEGYTF
TRBV20-1 | CSAGTSGGATDTQYF
TRBV30 | CAWSPRGSGNQPQHF
TRBV2 | CASRRDSLRGTEAFF
TRBV5-1 | CASSWNGQTNTEAFF
TRBV9 | CASSVEAGREAFF
TRBV5-1 | CASSPGTGASTDTQYF
TRBV24-1 | CATSDLAGRRGTGELFF
TRBV6-1 | CASSDLNQPQHF
TRBV6-1 | CASGLSYNEQFF
TRBV7-2 | CASSGGEAFF
TRBV20-1 | CSARAGFNEQFF
TRBV9 | CASSVEGGRVDTQYF
TRBV20-1 | CSARGAGNAIEQFF
TRBV12-3/TRBV12-4 | CASSGQDYGYTF
TRBV29-1 | CSAGLGQTTEAFF